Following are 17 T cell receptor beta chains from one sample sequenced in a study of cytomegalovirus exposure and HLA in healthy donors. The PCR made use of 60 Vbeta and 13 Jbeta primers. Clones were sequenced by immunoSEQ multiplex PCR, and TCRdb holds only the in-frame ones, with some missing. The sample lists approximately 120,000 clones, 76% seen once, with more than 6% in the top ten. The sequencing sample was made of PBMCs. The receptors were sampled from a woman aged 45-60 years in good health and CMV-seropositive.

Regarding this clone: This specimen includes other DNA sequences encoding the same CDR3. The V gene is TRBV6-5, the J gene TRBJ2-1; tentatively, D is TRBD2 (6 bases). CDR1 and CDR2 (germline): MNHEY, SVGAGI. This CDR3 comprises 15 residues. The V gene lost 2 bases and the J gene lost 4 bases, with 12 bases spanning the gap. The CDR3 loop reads CASSYGGSSYNEQFF. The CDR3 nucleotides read TGTGCCAGCAGTTACGGGGGGAGTTCGTACAATGAGCAGTTCTTC.

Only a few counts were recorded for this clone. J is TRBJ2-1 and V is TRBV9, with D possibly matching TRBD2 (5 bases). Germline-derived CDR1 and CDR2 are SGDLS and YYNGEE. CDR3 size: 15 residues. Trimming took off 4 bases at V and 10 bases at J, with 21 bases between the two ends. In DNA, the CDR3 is TGTGCCAGCAGCCCCGGAGCTAGCCGGGGAGTGGAGCAGTTCTTC. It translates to CASSPGASRGVEQFF.

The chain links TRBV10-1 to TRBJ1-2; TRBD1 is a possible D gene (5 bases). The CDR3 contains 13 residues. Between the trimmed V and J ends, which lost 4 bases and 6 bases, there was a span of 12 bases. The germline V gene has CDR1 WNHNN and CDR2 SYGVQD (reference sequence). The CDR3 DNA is TGCGCCAGCAGTGTCGGGGGGTCACATGGCTACACCTTC. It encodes CASSVGGSHGYTF.

The CDR3, as DNA: TGTGCCAGCAACGCGGGATTTGGAGAGACCCAGTACTTC. This gives the protein CASNAGFGETQYF. The V and J genes are TRBV7-7 and TRBJ2-5; D is perhaps TRBD2 (6 bases). Germline V gene data show CDR1 as SSHAT and CDR2 as FNYEAQ (reference sequence). The CDR3 is 13 residues long. With 7 bases removed from V and 4 bases from J, the gap between germline ends came to 13 bases.

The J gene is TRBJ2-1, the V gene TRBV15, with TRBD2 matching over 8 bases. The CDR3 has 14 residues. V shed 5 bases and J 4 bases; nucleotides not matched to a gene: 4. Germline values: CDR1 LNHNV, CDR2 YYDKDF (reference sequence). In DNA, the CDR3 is TGTGCCACCAGCCGGCGGGGGGCGTACAATGAGCAGTTCTTC. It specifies CATSRRGAYNEQFF. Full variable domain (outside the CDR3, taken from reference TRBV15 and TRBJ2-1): DAMVIQNPRYQVTQFGKPVTLSCSQTLNHNVMYWYQQKSSQAPKLLFHYYDKDFNNEADTPDNFQSRRPNTSFCFLDIRSPGLGDTAMYLCATSRRGAYNEQFFGPGTRLTVL.

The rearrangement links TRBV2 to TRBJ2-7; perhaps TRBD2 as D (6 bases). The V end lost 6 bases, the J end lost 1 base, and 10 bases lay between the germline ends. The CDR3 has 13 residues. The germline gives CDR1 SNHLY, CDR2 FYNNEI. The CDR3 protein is CASRDRGSYEQYF. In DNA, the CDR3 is TGTGCCAGCAGGGACCGGGGGTCCTACGAGCAGTACTTC.

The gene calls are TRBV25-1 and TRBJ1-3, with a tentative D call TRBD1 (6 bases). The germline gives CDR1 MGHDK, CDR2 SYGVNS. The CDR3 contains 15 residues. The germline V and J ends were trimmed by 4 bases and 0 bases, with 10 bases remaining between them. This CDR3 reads CASSAQGPSGNTIYF. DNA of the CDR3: TGTGCCAGCAGTGCGCAGGGGCCCTCTGGAAACACCATATATTTT.

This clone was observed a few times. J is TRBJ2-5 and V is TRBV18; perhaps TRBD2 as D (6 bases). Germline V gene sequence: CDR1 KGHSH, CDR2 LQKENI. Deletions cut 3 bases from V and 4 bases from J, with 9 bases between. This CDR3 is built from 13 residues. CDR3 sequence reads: CASSPGTRETQYF. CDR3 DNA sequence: TGTGCCAGCTCACCCGGGACTCGAGAGACCCAGTACTTC.

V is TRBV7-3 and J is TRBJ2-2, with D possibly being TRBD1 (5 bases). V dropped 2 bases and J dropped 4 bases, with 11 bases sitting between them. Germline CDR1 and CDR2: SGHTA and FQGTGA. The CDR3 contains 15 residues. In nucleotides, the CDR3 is TGTGCCAGCAGCTTAGGATGGGGCGCCACCGGGGAGCTGTTTTTT. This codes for CASSLGWGATGELFF.

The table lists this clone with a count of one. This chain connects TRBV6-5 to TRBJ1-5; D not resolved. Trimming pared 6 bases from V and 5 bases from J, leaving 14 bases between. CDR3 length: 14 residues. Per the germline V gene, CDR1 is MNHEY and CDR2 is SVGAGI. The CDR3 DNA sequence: TGTGCCAGCAGCCGGAGGGTAAGGGATCAGCCCCAGCATTTT. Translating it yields CASSRRVRDQPQHF.

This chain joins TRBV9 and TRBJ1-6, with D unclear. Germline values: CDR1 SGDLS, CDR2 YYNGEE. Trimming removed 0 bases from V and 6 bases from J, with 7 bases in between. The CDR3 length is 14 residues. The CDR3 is CASSVVDTNSPLHF. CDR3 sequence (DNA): TGTGCCAGCAGCGTAGTAGACACTAATTCACCCCTCCACTTT.

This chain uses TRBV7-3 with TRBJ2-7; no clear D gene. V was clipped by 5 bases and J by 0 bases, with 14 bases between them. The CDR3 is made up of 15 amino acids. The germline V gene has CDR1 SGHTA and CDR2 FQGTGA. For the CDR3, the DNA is TGTGCCAGCAGCCCTCTAAGACGGAGCTCCTACGAGCAGTACTTC. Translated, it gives CASSPLRRSSYEQYF. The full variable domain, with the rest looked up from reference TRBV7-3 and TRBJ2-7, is GAGVSQTPSNKVTEKGKYVELRCDPISGHTALYWYRQSLGQGPEFLIYFQGTGAADDSGLPNDRFFAVRPEGSVSTLKIQRTERGDSAVYLCASSPLRRSSYEQYFGPGTRLTVT.

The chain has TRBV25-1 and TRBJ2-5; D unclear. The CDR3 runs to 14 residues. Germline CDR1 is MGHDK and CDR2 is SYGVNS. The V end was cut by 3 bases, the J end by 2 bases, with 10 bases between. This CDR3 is CASSDIPLQETQYF. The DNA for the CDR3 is TGTGCCAGCAGTGATATCCCGTTACAAGAGACCCAGTACTTC.

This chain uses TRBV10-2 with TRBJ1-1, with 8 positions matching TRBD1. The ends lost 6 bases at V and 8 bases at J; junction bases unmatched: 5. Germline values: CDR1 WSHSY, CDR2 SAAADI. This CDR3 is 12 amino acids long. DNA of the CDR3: TGCGCCAGCAGCCGGACAGGGAACGAAGCTTTCTTT. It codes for CASSRTGNEAFF.

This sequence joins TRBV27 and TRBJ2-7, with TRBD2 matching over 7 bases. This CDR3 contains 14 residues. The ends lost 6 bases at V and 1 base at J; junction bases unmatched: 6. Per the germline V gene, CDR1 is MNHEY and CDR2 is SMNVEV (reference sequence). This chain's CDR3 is CASSTLATSYEQYF. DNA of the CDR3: TGTGCCAGCAGCACACTAGCGACGTCCTACGAGCAGTACTTC.

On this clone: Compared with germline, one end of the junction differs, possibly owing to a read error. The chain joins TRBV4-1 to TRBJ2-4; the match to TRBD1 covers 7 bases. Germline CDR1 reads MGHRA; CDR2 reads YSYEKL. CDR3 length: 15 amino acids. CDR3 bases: TGCGCCAGCAGCCAGCTGGGCGACAGGGCTAACAGTCAGTACTTC. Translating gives CASSQLGDRANSQYF.

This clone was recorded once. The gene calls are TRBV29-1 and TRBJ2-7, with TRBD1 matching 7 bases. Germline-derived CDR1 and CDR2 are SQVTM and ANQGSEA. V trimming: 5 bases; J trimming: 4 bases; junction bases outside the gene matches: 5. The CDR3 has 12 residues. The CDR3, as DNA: TGCAGCGTTTCGACAGGGAGTTACGAGCAGTACTTC. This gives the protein CSVSTGSYEQYF.